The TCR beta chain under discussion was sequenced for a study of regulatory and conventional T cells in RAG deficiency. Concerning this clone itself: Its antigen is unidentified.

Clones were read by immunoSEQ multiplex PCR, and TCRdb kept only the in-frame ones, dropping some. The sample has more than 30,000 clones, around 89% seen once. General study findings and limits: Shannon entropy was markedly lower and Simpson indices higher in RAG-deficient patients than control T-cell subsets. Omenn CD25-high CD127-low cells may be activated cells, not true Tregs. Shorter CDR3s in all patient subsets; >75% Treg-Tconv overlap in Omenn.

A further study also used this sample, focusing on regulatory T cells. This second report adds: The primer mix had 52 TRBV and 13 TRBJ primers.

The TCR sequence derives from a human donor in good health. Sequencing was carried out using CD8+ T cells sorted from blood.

This CDR3 is CASSSGQGDGNTIYF. The CDR3, as DNA: TGTGCCAGCAGCTCCGGACAGGGGGACGGAAACACCATATATTTT. This chain uses TRBV6-6 with TRBJ1-3; 10 nucleotides line up with TRBD1. Germline trimming cut 6 bases from V and 4 bases from J; bases unmatched to any gene: 6. The CDR3 sequence is 15 residues long. Per germline, CDR1 MNHNY and CDR2 SVGAGI (reference sequence).